The T cell receptor beta chain under discussion was sequenced for a study of shared clonotypes between healthy human individuals. CD45RO-negative cells were positively selected for CCR7, leaving out terminally differentiated effector memory CD45RA+ cells. When replicate PCRs were run on sorted subsets, they used 200 to 250 ng DNA, some 30,000 T cell genomes. Clones were read by immunoSEQ multiplex PCR, and TCRdb kept only the in-frame ones, dropping some. The table has about 680,000 clones, approximately 90% seen once; the top ten hold about 24%. This clone was found a few times. Its antigen is undetermined. The junction had 9 bases not matched to a gene; V was cut back by 0 bases and J by 2 bases. The CDR3 has 18 amino acids. Germline V CDR1 and CDR2: MGHRA, YSYEKL. Regarding the study as a whole: Compared with clonotypes that all four donors shared, non-shared clonotypes had lower generation probabilities. Donor clonotype sharing was expected to depend on sequencing depth. Estimated richness values were generally larger in naive subsets than in memory subsets.

The rearrangement joins TRBV4-1 to TRBJ1-2; TRBD1 matches at 10 bases. The sequenced sample was naive CD8+ T cells sorted from blood. The receptor's source is a man aged 25 to 40 in good health. CDR3: CASSQDELTGGRNYGYTF. Here the CDR3 DNA reads TGCGCCAGCAGCCAAGATGAATTGACAGGGGGCAGAAACTATGGCTACACCTTC.